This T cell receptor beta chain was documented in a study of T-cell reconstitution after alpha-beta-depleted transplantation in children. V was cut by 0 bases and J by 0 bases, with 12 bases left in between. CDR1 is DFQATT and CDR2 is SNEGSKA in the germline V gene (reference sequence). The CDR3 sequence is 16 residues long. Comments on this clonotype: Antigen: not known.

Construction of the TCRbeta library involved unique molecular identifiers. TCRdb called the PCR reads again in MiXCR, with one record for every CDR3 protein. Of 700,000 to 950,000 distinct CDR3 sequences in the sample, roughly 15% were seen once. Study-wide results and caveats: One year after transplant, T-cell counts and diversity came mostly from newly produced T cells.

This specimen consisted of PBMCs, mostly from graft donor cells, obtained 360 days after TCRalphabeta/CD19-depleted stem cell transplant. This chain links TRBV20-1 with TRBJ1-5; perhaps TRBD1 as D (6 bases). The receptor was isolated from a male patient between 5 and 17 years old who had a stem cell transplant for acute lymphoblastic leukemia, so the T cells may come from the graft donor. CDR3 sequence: CSARDSGTSSNQPQHF. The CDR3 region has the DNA TGCAGTGCTAGAGATTCAGGGACAAGTAGCAATCAGCCCCAGCATTTT.